The T cell receptor beta chain described here comes from a study of blood T cell repertoires in COVID-19. Per germline, CDR1 MDHEN and CDR2 SYDVKM. The CDR3 sequence is 17 residues long. Trimming removed 1 base from V and 1 base from J, with 14 bases in between. This table comes from immunoSEQ multiplex PCR, and its TCRdb copy is limited to in-frame clones, with some not included. The sample has approximately 220,000 clones; 89% are singletons. This clonotype was obtained from a woman aged 30 to 39 with acute COVID-19. The V gene is TRBV28, the J gene TRBJ1-5; no firm D call. Sequenced sample: PBMCs or T cells enriched from blood (not recorded which). CDR3 region: CASSLFVSGWSNQPQHF. In nucleotides, the CDR3 is TGTGCCAGCAGTTTATTCGTGTCAGGATGGAGCAATCAGCCCCAGCATTTT. Using reference TRBV28 and TRBJ1-5 for the parts outside the CDR3, the full variable domain is DVKVTQSSRYLVKRTGEKVFLECVQDMDHENMFWYRQDPGLGLRLIYFSYDVKMKEKGDIPEGYSVSREKKERFSLILESASTNQTSMYLCASSLFVSGWSNQPQHFGDGTRLSIL.